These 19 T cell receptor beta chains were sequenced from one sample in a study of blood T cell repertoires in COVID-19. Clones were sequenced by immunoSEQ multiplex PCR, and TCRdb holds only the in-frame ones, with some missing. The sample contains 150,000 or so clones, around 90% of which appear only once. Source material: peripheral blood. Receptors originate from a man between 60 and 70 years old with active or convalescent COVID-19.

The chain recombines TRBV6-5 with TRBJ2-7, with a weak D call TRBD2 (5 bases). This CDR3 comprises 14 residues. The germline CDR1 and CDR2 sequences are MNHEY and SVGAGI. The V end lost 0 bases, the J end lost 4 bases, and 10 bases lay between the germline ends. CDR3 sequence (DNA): TGTGCCAGCAGTTACTCGAGGGAGATTTACGAGCAGTACTTC. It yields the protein CASSYSREIYEQYF.

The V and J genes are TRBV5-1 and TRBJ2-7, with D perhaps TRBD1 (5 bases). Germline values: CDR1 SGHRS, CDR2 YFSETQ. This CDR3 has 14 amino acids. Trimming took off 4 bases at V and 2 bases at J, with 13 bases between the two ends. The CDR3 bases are TGCGCCAGCAGCCCAAGACAGACCACCTACGAGCAGTACTTC. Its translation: CASSPRQTTYEQYF.

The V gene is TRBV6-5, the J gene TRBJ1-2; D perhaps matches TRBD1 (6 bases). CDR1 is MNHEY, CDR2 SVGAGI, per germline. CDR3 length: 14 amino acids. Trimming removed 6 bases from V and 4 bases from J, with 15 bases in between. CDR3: CASRSQGLGYGYTF. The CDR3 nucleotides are TGTGCCAGCAGATCACAGGGATTAGGCTATGGCTACACCTTC.

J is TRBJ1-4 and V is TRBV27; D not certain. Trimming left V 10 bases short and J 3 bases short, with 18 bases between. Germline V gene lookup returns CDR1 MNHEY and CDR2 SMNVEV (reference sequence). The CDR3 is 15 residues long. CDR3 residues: CAIQQRLLSNEKLFF. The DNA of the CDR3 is TGTGCCATCCAGCAGCGGCTCTTATCTAATGAAAAACTGTTTTTT.

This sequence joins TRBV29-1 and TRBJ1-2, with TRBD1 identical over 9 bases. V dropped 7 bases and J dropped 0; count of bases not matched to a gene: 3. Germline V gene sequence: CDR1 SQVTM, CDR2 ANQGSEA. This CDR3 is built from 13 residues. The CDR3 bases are TGCAGCGCCGGGACAGGGTCTAACTATGGCTACACCTTC. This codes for CSAGTGSNYGYTF.

The CDR3 region has the DNA TGTGCCAGCAGCGGGGGGACTGTCTCCTACGAGCAGTACTTC. This sequence encodes CASSGGTVSYEQYF. The chain couples TRBV11-2 to TRBJ2-7, with D possibly TRBD2 on 6 matching bases. The CDR3 has 14 residues. CDR1 and CDR2 (germline): SGHAT, FQNNGV. V lost 5 bases to trimming and J lost 0 bases, with 11 bases between them.

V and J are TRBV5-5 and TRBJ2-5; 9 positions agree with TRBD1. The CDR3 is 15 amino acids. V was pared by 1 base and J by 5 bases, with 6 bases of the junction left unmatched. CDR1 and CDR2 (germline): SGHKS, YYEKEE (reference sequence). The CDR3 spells CASSLNRGRQETQYF. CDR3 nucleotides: TGTGCCAGCAGCTTGAACAGGGGGCGGCAGGAGACCCAGTACTTC. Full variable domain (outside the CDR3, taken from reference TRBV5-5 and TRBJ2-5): DAGVTQSPTHLIKTRGQQVTLRCSPISGHKSVSWYQQVLGQGPQFIFQYYEKEERGRGNFPDRFSARQFPNYSSELNVNALLLGDSALYLCASSLNRGRQETQYFGPGTRLLVL.

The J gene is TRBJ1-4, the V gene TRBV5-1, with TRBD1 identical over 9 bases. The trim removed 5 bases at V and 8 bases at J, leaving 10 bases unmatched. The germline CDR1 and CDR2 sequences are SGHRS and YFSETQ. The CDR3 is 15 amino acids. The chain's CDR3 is CASSSTGGQGEKLFF. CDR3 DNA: TGCGCCAGCAGTTCCACAGGGGGCCAAGGGGAAAAACTGTTTTTT.

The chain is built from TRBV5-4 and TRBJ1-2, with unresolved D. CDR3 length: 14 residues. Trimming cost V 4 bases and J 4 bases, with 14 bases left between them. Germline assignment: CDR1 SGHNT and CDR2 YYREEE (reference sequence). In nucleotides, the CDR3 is TGTGCCAGCAGCCGACACGGATTACCCTATGGCTACACCTTC. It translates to CASSRHGLPYGYTF.

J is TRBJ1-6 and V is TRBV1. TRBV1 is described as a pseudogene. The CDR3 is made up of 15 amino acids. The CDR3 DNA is TGCACCAGCAGAATTGGGAGCTCCTATAATTCACCCCTCCACTTT. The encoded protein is CTSRIGSSYNSPLHF.

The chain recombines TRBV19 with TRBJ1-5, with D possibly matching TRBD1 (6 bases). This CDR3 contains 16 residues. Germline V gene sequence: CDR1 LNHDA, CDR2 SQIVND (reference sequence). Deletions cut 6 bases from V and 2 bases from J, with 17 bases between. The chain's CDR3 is CASRDHTGRGNQPQHF. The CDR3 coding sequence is TGTGCCAGTAGGGACCACACAGGGAGAGGCAATCAGCCCCAGCATTTT.

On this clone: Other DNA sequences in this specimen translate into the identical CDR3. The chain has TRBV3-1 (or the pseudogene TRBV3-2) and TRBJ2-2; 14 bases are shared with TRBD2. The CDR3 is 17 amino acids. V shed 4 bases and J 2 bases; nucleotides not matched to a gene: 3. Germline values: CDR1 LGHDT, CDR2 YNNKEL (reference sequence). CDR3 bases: TGTGCCAGCAGCCGGGGACTAGCGGGAGTTAACACCGGGGAGCTGTTTTTT. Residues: CASSRGLAGVNTGELFF.

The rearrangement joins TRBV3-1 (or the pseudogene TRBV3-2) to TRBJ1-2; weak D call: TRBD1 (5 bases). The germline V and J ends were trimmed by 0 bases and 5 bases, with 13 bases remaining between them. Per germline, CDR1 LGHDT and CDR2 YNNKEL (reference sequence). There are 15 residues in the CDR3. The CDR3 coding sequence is TGTGCCAGCAGCCAAGATGCCTTAGGGGAATATGGCTACACCTTC. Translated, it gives CASSQDALGEYGYTF.

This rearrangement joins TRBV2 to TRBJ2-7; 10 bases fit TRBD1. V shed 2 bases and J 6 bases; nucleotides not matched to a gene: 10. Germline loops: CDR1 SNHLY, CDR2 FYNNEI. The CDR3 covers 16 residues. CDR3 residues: CASSETSPGTGAEQYF. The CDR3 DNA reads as TGTGCCAGCAGTGAAACGAGTCCCGGGACAGGGGCCGAGCAGTACTTC.

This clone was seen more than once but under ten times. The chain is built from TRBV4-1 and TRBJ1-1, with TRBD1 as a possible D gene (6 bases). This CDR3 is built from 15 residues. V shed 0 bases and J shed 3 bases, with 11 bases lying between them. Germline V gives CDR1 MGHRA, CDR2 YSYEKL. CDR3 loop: CASSQDGGGDTEAFF. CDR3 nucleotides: TGCGCCAGCAGCCAAGATGGGGGGGGCGACACTGAAGCTTTCTTT.

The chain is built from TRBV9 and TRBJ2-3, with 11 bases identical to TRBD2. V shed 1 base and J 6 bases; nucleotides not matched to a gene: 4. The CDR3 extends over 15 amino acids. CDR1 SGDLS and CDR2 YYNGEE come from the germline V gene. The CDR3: CASSVFSGRADTQYF. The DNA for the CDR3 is TGTGCCAGCAGCGTATTTAGCGGGAGGGCCGATACGCAGTATTTT.

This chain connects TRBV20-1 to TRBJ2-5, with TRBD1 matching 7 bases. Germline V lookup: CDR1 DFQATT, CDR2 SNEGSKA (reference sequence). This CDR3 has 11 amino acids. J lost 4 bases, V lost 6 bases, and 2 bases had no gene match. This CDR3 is CSANRGETQYF. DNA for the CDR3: TGCAGTGCAAACAGGGGAGAGACCCAGTACTTC.

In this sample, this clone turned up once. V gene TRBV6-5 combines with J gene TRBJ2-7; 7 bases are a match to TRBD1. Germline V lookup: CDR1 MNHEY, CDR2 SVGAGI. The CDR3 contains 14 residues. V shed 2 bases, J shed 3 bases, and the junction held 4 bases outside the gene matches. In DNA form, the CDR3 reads TGTGCCAGCAGTTACAGGGGGCTATTCTACGAGCAGTACTTC. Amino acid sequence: CASSYRGLFYEQYF.

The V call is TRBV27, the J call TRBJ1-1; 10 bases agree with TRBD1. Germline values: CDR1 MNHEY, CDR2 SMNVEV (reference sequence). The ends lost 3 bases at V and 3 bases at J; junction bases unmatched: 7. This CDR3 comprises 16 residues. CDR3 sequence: CASSFLGTGVHTEAFF. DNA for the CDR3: TGTGCCAGCAGTTTTTTGGGGACAGGGGTGCACACTGAAGCTTTCTTT.